This note documents a single T cell receptor beta chain sequence. Its target is not known. This entry comes from a study of post-analysis software for immune sequencing data. General study results and limits: When patients were compared with controls, four to six TRBV segments were more frequent, TRBV5-6, TRBV5-1 and TRBV20-1 among them.

Unique molecular identifiers were built into the TCR beta cDNA libraries. TCRdb processed the PCR reads anew with MiXCR; each CDR3 protein has one entry. The table includes roughly 400,000 distinct CDR3 sequences, 30% to 45% detected once. V was clipped by 2 bases and J by 6 bases; unmatched bases: 18. The germline CDR1 and CDR2 sequences are MNHEY and SVGAGI. The CDR3 is 20 residues long. Sequencing input: blood. The clonotype comes from a girl under 10 years old with multiple sclerosis. V and J are TRBV6-5 and TRBJ2-2; TRBD1 matches at 10 bases. CDR3 residues: CASSYIRDRGRTIGPGELFF. CDR3 coding DNA: TGTGCCAGCAGTTACATCCGGGACAGGGGCCGAACTATCGGTCCCGGGGAGCTGTTTTTT.